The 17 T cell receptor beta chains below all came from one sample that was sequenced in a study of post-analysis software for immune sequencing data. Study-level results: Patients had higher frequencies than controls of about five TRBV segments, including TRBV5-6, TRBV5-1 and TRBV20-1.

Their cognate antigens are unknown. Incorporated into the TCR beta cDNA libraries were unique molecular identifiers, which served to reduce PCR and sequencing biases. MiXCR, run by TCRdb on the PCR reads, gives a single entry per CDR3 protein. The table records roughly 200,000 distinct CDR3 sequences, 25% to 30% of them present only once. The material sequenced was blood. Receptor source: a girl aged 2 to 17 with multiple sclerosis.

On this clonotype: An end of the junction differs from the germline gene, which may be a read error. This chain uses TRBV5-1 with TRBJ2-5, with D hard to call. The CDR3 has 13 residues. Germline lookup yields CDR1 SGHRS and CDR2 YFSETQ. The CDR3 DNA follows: TGCGCCAGCAGCTTGAACGCAAAAGAGACCCAGGACTTC. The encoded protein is CASSLNAKETQDF.

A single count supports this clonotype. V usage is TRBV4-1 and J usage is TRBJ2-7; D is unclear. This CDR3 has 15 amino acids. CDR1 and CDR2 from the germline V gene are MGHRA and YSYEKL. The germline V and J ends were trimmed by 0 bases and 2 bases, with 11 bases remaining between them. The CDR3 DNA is TGCGCCAGCAGCCAAGACGATACTCCCCCCTACGAGCAGTACTTC. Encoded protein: CASSQDDTPPYEQYF.

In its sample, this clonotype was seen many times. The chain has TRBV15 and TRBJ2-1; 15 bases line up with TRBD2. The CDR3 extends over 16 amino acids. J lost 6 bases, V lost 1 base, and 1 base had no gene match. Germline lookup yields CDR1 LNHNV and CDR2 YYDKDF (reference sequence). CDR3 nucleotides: TGTGCCACCAGCAGAGGGACTAGCGGGAGGGCCAATGAGCAGTTCTTC. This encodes CATSRGTSGRANEQFF.

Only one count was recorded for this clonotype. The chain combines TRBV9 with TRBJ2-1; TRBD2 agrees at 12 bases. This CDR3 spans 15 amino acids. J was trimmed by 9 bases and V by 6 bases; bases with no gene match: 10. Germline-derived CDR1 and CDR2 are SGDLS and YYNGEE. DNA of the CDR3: TGTGCCAGCACCCAAGAGGGACTAGCGGGTGCTGAGCAGTTCTTC. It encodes CASTQEGLAGAEQFF.

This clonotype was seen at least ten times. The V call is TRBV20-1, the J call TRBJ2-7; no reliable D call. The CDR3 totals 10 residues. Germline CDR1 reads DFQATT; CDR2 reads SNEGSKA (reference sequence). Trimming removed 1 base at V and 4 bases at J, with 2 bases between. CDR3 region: CSARGYEQYF. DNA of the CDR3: TGCAGTGCTAGAGGTTACGAGCAGTACTTC.

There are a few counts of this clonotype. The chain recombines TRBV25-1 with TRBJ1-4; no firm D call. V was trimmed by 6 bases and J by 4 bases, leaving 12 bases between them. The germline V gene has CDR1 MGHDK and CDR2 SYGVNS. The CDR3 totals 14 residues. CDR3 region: CASSLHGNNEKLFF. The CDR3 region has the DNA TGTGCCAGCAGCCTCCACGGCAATAATGAAAAACTGTTTTTT.

The chain's CDR3 is CASSTSQAEQFF. CDR3 in DNA: TGTGCCAGCAGTACCTCTCAGGCTGAGCAGTTCTTC. The V and J genes are TRBV6-6 and TRBJ2-1, with D hard to call. The V gene lost 5 bases and the J gene lost 9 bases, with 11 bases spanning the gap. The CDR3 sequence is 12 residues long. Germline-derived CDR1 and CDR2 are MNHNY and SVGAGI (reference sequence).

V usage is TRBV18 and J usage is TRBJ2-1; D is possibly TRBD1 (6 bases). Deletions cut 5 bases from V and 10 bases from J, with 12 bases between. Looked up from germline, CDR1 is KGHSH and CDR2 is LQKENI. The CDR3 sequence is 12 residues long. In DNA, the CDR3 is TGTGCCAGCTCAAATGGGGGCCGGGAGCAGTTCTTC. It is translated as CASSNGGREQFF.

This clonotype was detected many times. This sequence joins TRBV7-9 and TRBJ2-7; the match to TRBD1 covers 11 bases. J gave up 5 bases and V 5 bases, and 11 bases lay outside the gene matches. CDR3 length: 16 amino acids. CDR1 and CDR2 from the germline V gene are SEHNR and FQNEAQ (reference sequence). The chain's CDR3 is CASSTTSGTGGNEQYF. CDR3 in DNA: TGTGCCAGCAGCACTACCTCCGGGACAGGGGGAAACGAGCAGTACTTC.

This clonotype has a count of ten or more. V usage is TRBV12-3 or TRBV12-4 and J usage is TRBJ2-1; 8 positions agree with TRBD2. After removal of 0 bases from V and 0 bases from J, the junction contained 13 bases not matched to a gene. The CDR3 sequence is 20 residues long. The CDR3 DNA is TGTGCCAGCAGTTTAGCGCTGGGCGGGAGGACCAAGAGCTCCTACAATGAGCAGTTCTTC. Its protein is CASSLALGGRTKSSYNEQFF.

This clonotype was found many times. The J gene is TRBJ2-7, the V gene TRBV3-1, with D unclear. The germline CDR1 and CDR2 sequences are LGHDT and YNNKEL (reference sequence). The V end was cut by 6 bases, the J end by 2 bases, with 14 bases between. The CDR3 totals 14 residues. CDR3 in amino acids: CASSPNGQPYEQYF. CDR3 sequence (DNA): TGTGCCAGCAGTCCGAATGGGCAGCCCTACGAGCAGTACTTC.

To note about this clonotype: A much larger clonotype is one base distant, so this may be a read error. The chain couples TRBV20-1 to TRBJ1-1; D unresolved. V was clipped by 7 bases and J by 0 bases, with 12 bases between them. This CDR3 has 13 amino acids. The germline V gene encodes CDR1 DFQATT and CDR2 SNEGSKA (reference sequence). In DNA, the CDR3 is TGCAGTGTCAGCAGGTTCATGAACACTGAAGCTTTCTTT. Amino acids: CSVSRFMNTEAFF.

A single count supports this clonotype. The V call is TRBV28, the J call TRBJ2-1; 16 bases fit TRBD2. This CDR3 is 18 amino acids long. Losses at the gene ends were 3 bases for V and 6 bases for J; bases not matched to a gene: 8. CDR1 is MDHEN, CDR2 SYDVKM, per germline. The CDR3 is CASSLGGLAGGWGNEQFF. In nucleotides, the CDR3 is TGTGCCAGCAGTTTGGGGGGACTAGCGGGAGGGTGGGGCAATGAGCAGTTCTTC.

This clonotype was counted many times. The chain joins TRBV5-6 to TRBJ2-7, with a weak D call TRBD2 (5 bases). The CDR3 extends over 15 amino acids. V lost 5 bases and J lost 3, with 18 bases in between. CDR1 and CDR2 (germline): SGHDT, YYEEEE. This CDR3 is CASRRGSSSNYEQYF. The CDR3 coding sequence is TGTGCCAGCAGGCGAGGGTCAAGTTCGAACTACGAGCAGTACTTC.

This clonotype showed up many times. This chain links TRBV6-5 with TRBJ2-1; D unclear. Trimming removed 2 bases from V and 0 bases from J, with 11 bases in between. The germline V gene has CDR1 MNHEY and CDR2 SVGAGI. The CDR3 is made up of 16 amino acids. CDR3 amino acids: CASSYASLNSYNEQFF. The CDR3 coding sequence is TGTGCCAGCAGTTACGCCTCGCTGAACTCCTACAATGAGCAGTTCTTC.

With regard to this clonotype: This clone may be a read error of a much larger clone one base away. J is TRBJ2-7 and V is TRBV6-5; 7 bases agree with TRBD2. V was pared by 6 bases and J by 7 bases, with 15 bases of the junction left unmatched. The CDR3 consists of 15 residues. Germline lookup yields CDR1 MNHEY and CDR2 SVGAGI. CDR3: CASSGGSPSYNEQYF. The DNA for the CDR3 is TGTGCCAGCAGCGGGGGGAGCCCCTCCTACAATGAGCAGTACTTC.

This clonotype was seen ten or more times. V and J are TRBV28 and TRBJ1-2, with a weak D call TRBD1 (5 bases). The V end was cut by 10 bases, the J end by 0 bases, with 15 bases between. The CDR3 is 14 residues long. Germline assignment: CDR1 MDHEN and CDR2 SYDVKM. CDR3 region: CAISYGTANYGYTF. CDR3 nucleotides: TGTGCCATCTCGTACGGGACCGCTAACTATGGCTACACCTTC.